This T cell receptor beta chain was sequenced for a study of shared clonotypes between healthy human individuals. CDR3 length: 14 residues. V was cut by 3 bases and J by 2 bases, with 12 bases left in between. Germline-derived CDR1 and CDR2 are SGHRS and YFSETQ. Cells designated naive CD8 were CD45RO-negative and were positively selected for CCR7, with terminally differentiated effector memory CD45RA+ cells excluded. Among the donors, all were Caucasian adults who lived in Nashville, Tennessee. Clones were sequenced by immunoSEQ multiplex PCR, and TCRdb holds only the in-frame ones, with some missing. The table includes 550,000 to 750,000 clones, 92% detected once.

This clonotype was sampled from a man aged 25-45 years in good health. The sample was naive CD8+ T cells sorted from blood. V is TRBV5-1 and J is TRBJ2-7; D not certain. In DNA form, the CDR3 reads TGCGCCAGCAGCTCGGACCCTCGGGCCTACGAGCAGTACTTC. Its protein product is CASSSDPRAYEQYF. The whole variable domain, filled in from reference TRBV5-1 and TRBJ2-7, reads KAGVTQTPRYLIKTRGQQVTLSCSPISGHRSVSWYQQTPGQGLQFLFEYFSETQRNKGNFPGRFSGRQFSNSRSEMNVSTLELGDSALYLCASSSDPRAYEQYFGPGTRLTVT.